A single sample is the source of the 32 T cell receptor beta chains below, sequenced in a study of beta chain features in type 1 diabetes (dated by TCRdb to the late 2010s). Library method: the immunoSEQ multiplex PCR assay. All of the isolated RNA was reverse transcribed with the High Capacity cDNA Reverse Transcription Kit, so expressed TCRB transcripts were sequenced. The immuneACCESS repertoire file appears here via TCRdb, limited to in-frame rearrangements. These files lack a portion of the clones; in checked studies, under half of the deficit traces to unresolved V genes, and the cause of the others is not known. In all, the sample holds 200,000 to 250,000 clones, and 11% to 15% of those were seen once. The ten most abundant clones make up 0.025% to 0.03% of the sample. Sequenced sample: naive CD4+ T cells from blood. This sample's cell subset or site label indicates: true naive CD4+ T cells. These receptors came from a middle-aged woman in good health.

The chain combines TRBV6-6 with TRBJ1-6, with a possible D match to TRBD1 (5 bases). Trimming removed 6 bases from V and 7 bases from J, with 13 bases in between. Germline V gene data show CDR1 as MNHNY and CDR2 as SVGAGI (reference sequence). The CDR3 is 14 amino acids. The CDR3 is CASSFLKGNSPLHF. DNA for the CDR3: TGTGCCAGCAGCTTCCTGAAGGGGAATTCACCCCTCCACTTT.

The CDR3 coding sequence is TGTGCCAGCACCCAGAAGGGAGCGGGTTATAATTCACCCCTCCACTTT. Translation: CASTQKGAGYNSPLHF. V gene TRBV25-1 combines with J gene TRBJ1-6; no reliable D call. This CDR3 spans 16 amino acids. Trimming removed 7 bases at V and 4 bases at J, with 17 bases between. Germline CDR1 reads MGHDK; CDR2 reads SYGVNS.

Many counts were recorded for this clone. CDR3 DNA sequence: TGCAGCGTTGACAGGCTCTCTGGAAACACCATATATTTT. Amino acid sequence: CSVDRLSGNTIYF. The genes are TRBV29-1 and TRBJ1-3; D is unresolved. CDR1 and CDR2 (germline): SQVTM, ANQGSEA. V lost 3 bases, J lost 0 bases, and 6 bases lay in between. The CDR3 contains 13 residues.

The CDR3 sequence: CASSLKGPTYEQYF. CDR3 in DNA: TGCGCCAGCAGCTTGAAGGGGCCCACCTACGAGCAGTACTTC. The V gene is TRBV5-1, the J gene TRBJ2-7; a weak D match, TRBD1 (5 bases). Trimming left V 1 base short and J 2 bases short, with 10 bases between. This CDR3 has 14 residues. CDR1 and CDR2 (germline): SGHRS, YFSETQ.

This clone was counted between two and nine times. The J gene is TRBJ1-5, the V gene TRBV21-1; the table's D call of TRBD1 was not tested on the DNA. TRBV21-1 is annotated as a pseudogene. The CDR3 runs 19 residues. CDR3 in amino acids: CASSITGTGKGESNQPQHF. CDR3 DNA: TGTGCCAGCAGCATAACCGGGACAGGGAAAGGTGAGAGCAATCAGCCCCAGCATTTT.

The rearrangement links TRBV2 to TRBJ1-1; D is perhaps TRBD1 (6 bases). Trimming pared 10 bases from V and 1 base from J, leaving 16 bases between. The CDR3 is made up of 14 amino acids. Per the germline V gene, CDR1 is SNHLY and CDR2 is FYNNEI. CDR3 protein: CAIPTGGENTEAFF. The CDR3 DNA reads TGTGCCATCCCGACAGGAGGAGAGAACACTGAAGCTTTCTTT.

V gene TRBV9 combines with J gene TRBJ1-6, with D possibly TRBD1 on 5 matching bases. Trimming stripped 0 bases from V and 6 bases from J, with 7 bases between. The CDR3 extends over 14 amino acids. Germline CDR1 is SGDLS and CDR2 is YYNGEE. CDR3 nucleotides: TGTGCCAGCAGCGTAGGACAGCCTAATTCACCCCTCCACTTT. Protein product: CASSVGQPNSPLHF. Using reference TRBV9 and TRBJ1-6 for the parts outside the CDR3, the full variable domain is DSGVTQTPKHLITATGQRVTLRCSPRSGDLSVYWYQQSLDQGLQFLIQYYNGEERAKGNILERFSAQQFPDLHSELNLSSLELGDSALYFCASSVGQPNSPLHFGNGTRLTVT.

This clone appeared once. The chain links TRBV5-3 to TRBJ2-6; D call uncertain. TRBV5-3 is annotated as an ORF whose role is uncertain. CDR3 length: 14 residues. V was trimmed by 6 bases and J by 1 base, leaving 8 bases between them. CDR3 DNA: TGTGCCAGAACCCCGAGGTCTGGGGCCAACGTCCTGACTTTC. Protein sequence: CARTPRSGANVLTF.

The chain couples TRBV5-1 to TRBJ2-6; D uncertain. This CDR3 comprises 15 residues. In germline, CDR1 is SGHRS, CDR2 YFSETQ. Deletions cut 2 bases from V and 2 bases from J, with 8 bases between. This CDR3 is CASSLSPTGANVLTF. The DNA of the CDR3 is TGCGCCAGCAGCTTATCGCCTACTGGGGCCAACGTCCTGACTTTC.

The V gene is TRBV15, the J gene TRBJ2-7, with 12 bases lining up with TRBD1. The CDR3 extends over 15 amino acids. Germline CDR1 reads LNHNV; CDR2 reads YYDKDF (reference sequence). V was pared by 3 bases and J by 7 bases, with 7 bases of the junction left unmatched. The CDR3 bases are TGTGCCACCAGCAGTTGGGGACAGGGGGCTGGAGAGCAGTACTTC. It specifies CATSSWGQGAGEQYF.

This clone was picked up a small number of times. The chain combines TRBV9 with TRBJ2-2; maybe TRBD1 (6 bases). The CDR3 contains 17 residues. The V gene lost 0 bases and the J gene lost 9 bases, with 21 bases spanning the gap. The germline V gene encodes CDR1 SGDLS and CDR2 YYNGEE. CDR3 in amino acids: CASSVVGDRSMSRELFF. The CDR3, as DNA: TGTGCCAGCAGCGTAGTAGGTGACAGGAGTATGTCCCGGGAGCTGTTTTTT.

This chain joins TRBV5-1 and TRBJ2-1; possibly TRBD2 for D (6 bases). The CDR3 is 14 residues long. In germline, CDR1 is SGHRS, CDR2 YFSETQ. V shed 2 bases and J shed 8 bases, with 14 bases lying between them. The CDR3 region has the DNA TGCGCCAGCAGCTTAGGGTCTCCGGGGGATGAGCAGTTCTTC. It is translated as CASSLGSPGDEQFF.

This clone was counted a single time. The J gene is TRBJ2-3, the V gene TRBV4-1; the match to TRBD2 covers 10 bases. CDR3 length equals 17 residues. Germline CDR1 MGHRA, CDR2 YSYEKL. V trimming: 3 bases; J trimming: 4 bases; junction bases outside the gene matches: 10. The CDR3 sequence: CASSQGTSVRLADTQYF. For the CDR3, the DNA is TGCGCCAGCAGCCAGGGGACTAGCGTCCGCCTCGCAGATACGCAGTATTTT.

The rearrangement uses TRBV19 and TRBJ2-5; 7 nucleotides match TRBD2. Losses at the gene ends were 4 bases for V and 5 bases for J; bases not matched to a gene: 7. This CDR3 region has 14 residues. Germline V gene lookup returns CDR1 LNHDA and CDR2 SQIVND (reference sequence). This CDR3 reads CASSTRTRSETQYF. In DNA, the CDR3 is TGTGCCAGTAGTACCCGGACTAGATCGGAGACCCAGTACTTC.

The chain carries TRBV5-1 and TRBJ2-7; D gene unclear. This CDR3 has 12 amino acids. CDR1 is SGHRS and CDR2 is YFSETQ in the germline V gene. The V gene lost 3 bases and the J gene lost 6 bases, with 10 bases spanning the gap. CDR3 residues: CASSSLSGEQYF. The CDR3, as DNA: TGCGCCAGCAGCTCCCTTTCAGGCGAGCAGTACTTC.

This clone was detected a few times. The gene calls are TRBV7-2 and TRBJ2-1, with 13 bases lining up with TRBD2. CDR1 SGHTA and CDR2 FQGNSA come from the germline V gene. The CDR3 consists of 16 residues. Losses at the gene ends were 4 bases for V and 6 bases for J; bases not matched to a gene: 6. CDR3 sequence reads: CASSWRTSGGTNEQFF. CDR3 nucleotides: TGTGCCAGCAGCTGGCGGACTAGCGGGGGAACCAATGAGCAGTTCTTC.

This clone was seen ten or more times. Other DNA sequences in this specimen translate into the identical CDR3. The V call is TRBV7-2, the J call TRBJ2-3, with 9 bases aligning to TRBD2. Trimming took 5 bases from V and 3 from J; bases not matched to a gene: 3. This CDR3 spans 14 amino acids. Germline V lookup: CDR1 SGHTA, CDR2 FQGNSA. CDR3 in amino acids: CASSLSGGTDTQYF. For the CDR3, the DNA is TGTGCCAGCAGCCTAAGCGGGGGGACAGATACGCAGTATTTT.

This clone was found once. The junction does not match germline at one end; this may be a read error. The rearrangement links TRBV13 to TRBJ2-7; 8 bases are a match to TRBD1. Germline V gene lookup returns CDR1 PRHDT and CDR2 FYEKMQ (reference sequence). The CDR3 is made up of 14 amino acids. For the CDR3, the DNA is TGTGCCGGCAGCTCCAGGGGGCCGGCTTACGAGCAGTACTTC. It codes for CAGSSRGPAYEQYF.

A few counts support this clone. The CDR3 is CASSEASSGELFF. The CDR3 DNA reads TGTGCCAGCAGCGAAGCTTCGTCCGGGGAGCTGTTTTTT. The genes are TRBV11-2 and TRBJ2-2; D ambiguous. The CDR3 length is 13 residues. Trimming left V 5 bases short and J 6 bases short, with 10 bases between. CDR1 and CDR2 (germline): SGHAT, FQNNGV. Supplemented by reference TRBV11-2 and TRBJ2-2, the full variable domain reads EAGVAQSPRYKIIEKRQSVAFWCNPISGHATLYWYQQILGQGPKLLIQFQNNGVVDDSQLPKDRFSAERLKGVDSTLKIQPAKLEDSAVYLCASSEASSGELFFGEGSRLTVL.

The chain carries TRBV9 and TRBJ2-3; D is perhaps TRBD2 (6 bases). Germline lookup yields CDR1 SGDLS and CDR2 YYNGEE. The ends were cut back, 0 bases at V and 2 bases at J, with 19 bases in the middle. There are 18 residues in the CDR3. Here the CDR3 reads CASSVDLLAGRDTDTQYF. The DNA for the CDR3 is TGTGCCAGCAGCGTAGATTTATTGGCGGGGCGTGACACAGATACGCAGTATTTT.

This clone has a handful of counts. The chain's CDR3 is CASSLAGPEGEAFF. Here the CDR3 DNA reads TGTGCCAGCAGCTTGGCTGGGCCGGAGGGTGAAGCTTTCTTT. The rearrangement joins TRBV5-4 to TRBJ1-1; no clear D gene. V was pared by 0 bases and J by 7 bases, with 13 bases between. The CDR3 sequence is 14 residues long. Germline CDR1 SGHNT, CDR2 YYREEE (reference sequence).

This sequence joins TRBV7-2 and TRBJ1-5, with D maybe TRBD1 (6 bases). V gave up 4 bases and J gave up 9 bases, with 13 bases separating them. This CDR3 spans 13 amino acids. CDR1 and CDR2 from the germline V gene are SGHTA and FQGNSA. The chain's CDR3 is CASSSPLGGPQHF. Here the CDR3 DNA reads TGTGCCAGCAGCTCCCCTTTAGGGGGGCCCCAGCATTTT.

The chain links TRBV5-5 to TRBJ2-5, with TRBD1 matching 7 bases. After removal of 2 bases from V and 3 bases from J, the junction contained 1 base not matched to a gene. CDR1 SGHKS and CDR2 YYEKEE come from the germline V gene (reference sequence). This CDR3 spans 13 amino acids. CDR3 in DNA: TGTGCCAGCAGCTTCGGACAGGAAGAGACCCAGTACTTC. Its translation is CASSFGQEETQYF.

This clone was recorded a few times. The chain joins TRBV6-4 to TRBJ1-1; the D is unclear. Germline V gene data show CDR1 as MRHNA and CDR2 as SNTAGT. The V end was cut by 2 bases, the J end by 0 bases, with 4 bases between. CDR3 length: 13 residues. The CDR3 spells CASSDGLNTEAFF. DNA of the CDR3: TGTGCCAGCAGTGACGGGCTGAACACTGAAGCTTTCTTT.

The chain has TRBV25-1 and TRBJ2-5, with D perhaps TRBD2 (6 bases). This CDR3 has 16 amino acids. Trimming removed 4 bases from V and 0 bases from J, with 15 bases in between. Germline CDR1 and CDR2: MGHDK and SYGVNS. The CDR3 loop reads CASSGGSGRNQETQYF. CDR3 nucleotide sequence: TGTGCCAGCAGTGGTGGGTCAGGGAGGAACCAAGAGACCCAGTACTTC.

The CDR3 sequence is CASVLEGYEQYF. CDR3 DNA sequence: TGTGCCAGCGTTCTCGAGGGATACGAGCAGTACTTC. V is TRBV6-5 and J is TRBJ2-7; TRBD2 is a possible D gene (5 bases). V dropped 8 bases and J dropped 4 bases, with 12 bases sitting between them. The CDR3 consists of 12 residues. CDR1 is MNHEY and CDR2 is SVGAGI in the germline V gene.

The J gene is TRBJ2-2, the V gene TRBV12-5, with D perhaps matching TRBD2 (7 bases). CDR1 and CDR2 (germline): LGHNT, FRNRAP. Trimming took 6 bases from V and 6 from J, leaving 17 bases between them. This CDR3 contains 15 residues. The CDR3 here is CASGTRGGIAGELFF. CDR3 nucleotides: TGTGCTAGTGGGACGAGGGGGGGGATCGCCGGGGAGCTGTTTTTT.

This clone was detected a few times. V gene TRBV5-1 combines with J gene TRBJ1-2, with 7 bases matching TRBD1. Germline V gene data show CDR1 as SGHRS and CDR2 as YFSETQ. V lost 0 bases, J lost 7 bases, and 0 bases stayed unmatched. There are 12 residues in the CDR3. CDR3 in DNA: TGCGCCAGCAGCTTGGGGACAGGTGGCTACACCTTC. It specifies CASSLGTGGYTF.

This clone has more than one count but fewer than ten. The V and J genes are TRBV5-8 and TRBJ2-1; 7 nucleotides agree with TRBD1. The germline CDR1 and CDR2 sequences are SGHTS and YDEGEE. This CDR3 is built from 15 residues. With V trimmed by 4 bases and J by 8 bases, 12 bases remained unmatched. In DNA, the CDR3 is TGTGCCAGCAGCCGGGACAGAAACACGGGCGATGAGCAGTTCTTC. Translating gives CASSRDRNTGDEQFF. Using reference TRBV5-8 and TRBJ2-1 for the parts outside the CDR3, the full variable domain is EAGVTQSPTHLIKTRGQQATLRCSPISGHTSVYWYQQALGLGLQFLLWYDEGEERNRGNFPPRFSGRQFPNYSSELNVNALELEDSALYLCASSRDRNTGDEQFFGPGTRLTVL.

This sequence joins TRBV2 and TRBJ1-1, with 8 bases lining up with TRBD1. The CDR3 is 15 amino acids. The V gene end was trimmed by 6 bases and the J gene end by 0 bases; junction bases not matched to a gene: 6. Germline assignment: CDR1 SNHLY and CDR2 FYNNEI. CDR3 residues: CASSPQGAVNTEAFF. The CDR3, as DNA: TGTGCCAGCAGCCCCCAGGGGGCGGTGAACACTGAAGCTTTCTTT.

This clone was counted between two and nine times. The chain employs TRBV27 and TRBJ2-1, with 7 bases lining up with TRBD2. CDR3 length: 16 amino acids. CDR1 is MNHEY and CDR2 is SMNVEV in the germline V gene (reference sequence). Germline trimming cut 6 bases from V and 2 bases from J; bases unmatched to any gene: 10. CDR3 DNA: TGTGCCAGCAGCCCTTCCCTAGCGGTACCCTACAATGAGCAGTTCTTC. Its protein is CASSPSLAVPYNEQFF.

The V call is TRBV7-2, the J call TRBJ1-1, with no clear D. Trimming took off 5 bases at V and 0 bases at J, with 10 bases between the two ends. The germline V gene has CDR1 SGHTA and CDR2 FQGNSA. This CDR3 spans 14 amino acids. DNA of the CDR3: TGTGCCAGCAGCCCCCGCGTGGTGAACACTGAAGCTTTCTTT. It yields the protein CASSPRVVNTEAFF.